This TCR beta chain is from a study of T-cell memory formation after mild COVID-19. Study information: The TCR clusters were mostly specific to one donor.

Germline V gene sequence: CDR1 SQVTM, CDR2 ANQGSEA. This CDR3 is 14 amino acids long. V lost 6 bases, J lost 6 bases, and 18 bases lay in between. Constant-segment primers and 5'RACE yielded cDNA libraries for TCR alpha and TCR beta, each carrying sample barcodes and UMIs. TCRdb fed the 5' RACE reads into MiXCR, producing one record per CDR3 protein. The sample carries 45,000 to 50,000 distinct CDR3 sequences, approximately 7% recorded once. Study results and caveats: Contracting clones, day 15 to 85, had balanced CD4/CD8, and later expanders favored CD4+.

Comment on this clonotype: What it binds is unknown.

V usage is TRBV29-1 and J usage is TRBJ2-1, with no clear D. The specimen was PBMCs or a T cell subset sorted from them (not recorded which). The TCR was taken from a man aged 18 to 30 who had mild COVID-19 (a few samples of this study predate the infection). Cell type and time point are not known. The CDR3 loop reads CSVRLYLRVNEQFF. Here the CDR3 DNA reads TGCAGCGTCCGACTTTACCTCCGAGTCAATGAGCAGTTCTTC.